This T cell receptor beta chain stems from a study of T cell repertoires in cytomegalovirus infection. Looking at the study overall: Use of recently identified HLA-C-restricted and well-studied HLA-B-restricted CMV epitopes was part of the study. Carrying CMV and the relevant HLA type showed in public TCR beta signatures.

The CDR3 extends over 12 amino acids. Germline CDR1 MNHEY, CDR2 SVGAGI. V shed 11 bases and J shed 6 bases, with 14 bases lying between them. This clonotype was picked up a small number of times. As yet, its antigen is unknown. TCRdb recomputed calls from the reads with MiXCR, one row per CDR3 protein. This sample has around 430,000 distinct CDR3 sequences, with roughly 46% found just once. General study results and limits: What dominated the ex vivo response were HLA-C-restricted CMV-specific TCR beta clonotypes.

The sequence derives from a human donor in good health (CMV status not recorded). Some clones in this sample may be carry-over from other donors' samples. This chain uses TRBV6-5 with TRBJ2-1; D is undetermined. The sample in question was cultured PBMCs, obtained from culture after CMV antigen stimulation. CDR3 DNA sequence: TGTGCCTCCTCGAGAGGACCCAATGAGCAGTTCTTC. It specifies CASSRGPNEQFF.